These T cell receptor beta chains were read from a single sample in a study of CD8+ T cells in alopecia areata. Assay: immunoSEQ multiplex PCR; the TCRdb copy retains only in-frame clones and omits some. The sample yields about 150,000 clones, approximately 50% seen once. The sequencing input was CD4+ T cells sorted from blood. These receptors all come from a human donor with alopecia areata. Each CDR3 is given with its conserved first and last residue. Fields, in order: V gene, J gene, clone size, D gene, CDR3 DNA, CDR3 protein. A D gene is named only where the DNA matches it firmly. Only some rows state a clone size, as once, few, many or a class for expanded clones.

V gene: TRBV19; J gene: TRBJ2-1; clone size: few; D gene: TRBD1; CDR3 DNA: TGTGCCAGTAGCCGGGGACAGGGAACCTACAATGAGCAGTTCTTC; CDR3 protein: CASSRGQGTYNEQFF
V gene: TRBV30; J gene: TRBJ1-1; clone size: .; D gene: .; CDR3 DNA: TGTGCCTGGAGTGTACGACAGAACACTGAAGCTTTCTTT; CDR3 protein: CAWSVRQNTEAFF
V gene: TRBV29-1; J gene: TRBJ2-7; clone size: .; D gene: TRBD2; CDR3 DNA: TGCAGCTCTTTGACCCCGGGACTAGCGGGAGGCTTGTCCTACGAGCAGTACTTC; CDR3 protein: CSSLTPGLAGGLSYEQYF
V gene: TRBV28; J gene: TRBJ2-5; clone size: .; D gene: .; CDR3 DNA: TGTGCCAGCAGTTCCTCTTTGGAGACCCAGTACTTC; CDR3 protein: CASSSSLETQYF
V gene: TRBV4-1; J gene: TRBJ1-4; clone size: .; D gene: TRBD1; CDR3 DNA: TGCGCCAGCAGCCAAGCCGCATTTGGGACAGGAGAGGCAAAACTGTTTTTT; CDR3 protein: CASSQAAFGTGEAKLFF
V gene: TRBV7-2; J gene: TRBJ2-1; clone size: .; D gene: .; CDR3 DNA: TGTGCCAGCAGCTTTGAGTGGGCCTCCTACAATGAGCAGTTCTTC; CDR3 protein: CASSFEWASYNEQFF
V gene: TRBV6-5; J gene: TRBJ2-1; clone size: .; D gene: .; CDR3 DNA: TGTGCCAGCAGTTACTCCGGAGCGGTCTACAATGAGCAGTTCTTC; CDR3 protein: CASSYSGAVYNEQFF
V gene: TRBV30; J gene: TRBJ2-3; clone size: .; D gene: .; CDR3 DNA: TGTGCCCCCCGGCGGGGACGCACAGATACGCAGTATTTT; CDR3 protein: CAPRRGRTDTQYF
V gene: TRBV5-1; J gene: TRBJ1-1; clone size: .; D gene: TRBD1; CDR3 DNA: TGCGCCAGCAGCTTGGAACAGGGGCGAGCTTTCTTT; CDR3 protein: CASSLEQGRAFF
V gene: TRBV4-1; J gene: TRBJ2-5; clone size: .; D gene: TRBD2; CDR3 DNA: TGCGCCAGCAGCCAAGCTTCCGGACTAGCGGGAGCTGAACCCGTGGAGACCCAGTACTTC; CDR3 protein: CASSQASGLAGAEPVETQYF
V gene: TRBV28; J gene: TRBJ2-5; clone size: .; D gene: .; CDR3 DNA: TGTGCCAGCAGTTTGTGGCAGCCTGGAAGGGGAGAGACCCAGTACTTC; CDR3 protein: CASSLWQPGRGETQYF